This T cell receptor (beta chain) was obtained from a study of CD8 T cells in acute hepatitis C reinfection. Generated by immunoSEQ multiplex PCR, the TCRdb table keeps only in-frame clones and is missing some. The sample includes approximately 41,000 clones, approximately 87% of them seen just once. This sample's time point: naive CD8 control sorted from an acute-time-point sample. The CDR3 loop spans 17 amino acids. With 3 bases clipped from V and 2 bases from J, the junction kept 11 bases outside the gene matches. The germline CDR1 and CDR2 sequences are SGHKS and YYEKEE (reference sequence). The sequence came from a man aged 30 to 45 with chronic hepatitis C. The chain links TRBV5-5 to TRBJ2-3, with 8 nucleotides matching TRBD1. The sequenced sample consisted of naive CD8+ T cells from PBMCs. The CDR3 region is CASSSGGWAPTTDTQYF. The CDR3 bases are TGTGCCAGCAGCTCAGGGGGCTGGGCCCCGACCACAGATACGCAGTATTTT.